This entry lists 8 T cell receptor beta chains sequenced from one sample in a study of shared clonotypes between healthy human individuals. Produced via immunoSEQ multiplex PCR; TCRdb's table is partial and in-frame only. The sample lists a few million clones; around nine tenths were seen once. Sequencing was done on a sample of naive CD4+ T cells sorted from blood. Subset of the sample: CD45RA+ positively selected. The receptors stem from a man younger than 35 in good health.

V is TRBV19 and J is TRBJ2-2, with 10 bases that match TRBD1. V lost 8 bases, J lost 8 bases, and 8 bases stayed unmatched. Germline-derived CDR1 and CDR2 are LNHDA and SQIVND (reference sequence). The CDR3 covers 14 residues. DNA for the CDR3: TGTGCCAGTGCCGGGACAGGGGAGTGGGGGGAGCTGTTTTTT. This gives the protein CASAGTGEWGELFF.

V is TRBV10-3 and J is TRBJ1-2; 7 bases align to TRBD1. CDR1 ENHRY and CDR2 SYGVKD come from the germline V gene. The CDR3 extends over 14 amino acids. J lost 4 bases, V lost 6 bases, and 8 bases had no gene match. Here the CDR3 reads CAIRGSGGSYGYTF. The CDR3 DNA is TGTGCCATCAGGGGGTCAGGGGGTAGCTATGGCTACACCTTC.

J is TRBJ1-6 and V is TRBV14, with D possibly TRBD1 on 5 matching bases. CDR3 length equals 15 residues. The germline gives CDR1 SGHDN, CDR2 FVKESK. V lost 0 bases, J lost 10 bases, and 13 bases lay in between. CDR3 nucleotide sequence: TGTGCCAGCAGCCAAGAGTTGGGGAGGGGATCACCCCTCCACTTT. It codes for CASSQELGRGSPLHF.

The chain uses TRBV5-1 and TRBJ2-1, with 8 bases identical to TRBD1. The V segment lost 0 bases and the J segment 6 bases; nucleotides outside the gene matches: 5. CDR1 and CDR2 from the germline V gene are SGHRS and YFSETQ. The CDR3 covers 15 residues. In DNA form, the CDR3 reads TGCGCCAGCAGCTTGGGGGGACAGGTGGCCAATGAGCAGTTCTTC. Residues: CASSLGGQVANEQFF.

The J gene is TRBJ1-2, the V gene TRBV5-1; tentatively, D is TRBD1 (5 bases). The germline V and J ends were trimmed by 4 bases and 2 bases, with 9 bases remaining between them. The CDR3 is 13 amino acids. In germline, CDR1 is SGHRS, CDR2 YFSETQ. The CDR3 DNA follows: TGCGCCAGCAGCCCCCGGGACAACTATGGCTACACCTTC. Protein sequence: CASSPRDNYGYTF.

This clone is a singleton in its sample. This sequence joins TRBV11-2 and TRBJ2-3; D is uncertain. Germline loops: CDR1 SGHAT, CDR2 FQNNGV. The CDR3 runs 11 residues. The V end was cut by 7 bases, the J end by 7 bases, with 9 bases between. The chain's CDR3 is CASTNANTQYF. The CDR3 DNA is TGTGCCAGCACCAACGCCAATACGCAGTATTTT.

The V gene is TRBV7-2, the J gene TRBJ1-2, with 9 bases identical to TRBD1. The V gene's germline CDR1 is SGHTA and CDR2 FQGNSA. The CDR3 extends over 14 amino acids. V was clipped by 4 bases and J by 7 bases; unmatched bases: 7. The CDR3 nucleotides read TGTGCCAGCAGCTCGCGGACAGGGGAAATTGGCTACACCTTC. It yields the protein CASSSRTGEIGYTF.

The V call is TRBV28, the J call TRBJ2-5; unclear D gene. Looked up from germline, CDR1 is MDHEN and CDR2 is SYDVKM. This CDR3 has 14 residues. With 5 bases removed from V and 5 bases from J, the gap between germline ends came to 15 bases. In DNA, the CDR3 is TGTGCCAGCAGTGAAAGGGTCGGCCGGGAGACCCAGTACTTC. Protein sequence: CASSERVGRETQYF.